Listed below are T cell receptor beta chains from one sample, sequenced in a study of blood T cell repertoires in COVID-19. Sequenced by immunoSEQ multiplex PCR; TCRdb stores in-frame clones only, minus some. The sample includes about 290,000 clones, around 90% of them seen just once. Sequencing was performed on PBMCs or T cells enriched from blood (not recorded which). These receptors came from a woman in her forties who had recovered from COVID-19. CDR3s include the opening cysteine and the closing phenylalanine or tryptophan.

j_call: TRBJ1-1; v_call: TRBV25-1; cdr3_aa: CASSGYRGMNTEAFF
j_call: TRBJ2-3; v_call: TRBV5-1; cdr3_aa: CASSRSGRAEISTDTQYF
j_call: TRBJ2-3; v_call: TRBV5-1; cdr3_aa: CASSFLAGGTDTQYF
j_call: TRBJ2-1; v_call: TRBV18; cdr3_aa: CASSPSAGGRQFF
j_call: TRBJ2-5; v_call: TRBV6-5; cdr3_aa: CASSSIAGGSQETQYF
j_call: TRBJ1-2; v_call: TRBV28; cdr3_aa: CASRVSGDYGYTF
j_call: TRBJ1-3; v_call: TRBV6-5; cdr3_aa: CASSYNRGNTIYF
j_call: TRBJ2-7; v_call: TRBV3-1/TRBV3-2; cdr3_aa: CAKGAKGNEQYF
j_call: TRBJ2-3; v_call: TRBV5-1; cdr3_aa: CASGAEATDTQYF
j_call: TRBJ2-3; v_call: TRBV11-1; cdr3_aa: CASSFLAGESTDTQYF
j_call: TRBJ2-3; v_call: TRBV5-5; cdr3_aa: CASSWGGFMSTDTQYF
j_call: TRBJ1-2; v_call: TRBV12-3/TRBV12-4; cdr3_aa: CASRQGQDAGYTF
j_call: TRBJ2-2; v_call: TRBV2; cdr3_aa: CASKQRGAVAGELFF
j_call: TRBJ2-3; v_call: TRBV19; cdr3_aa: CASSQGVFTDTQYF
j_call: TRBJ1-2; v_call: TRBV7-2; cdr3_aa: CASSFGGASLRGYTF
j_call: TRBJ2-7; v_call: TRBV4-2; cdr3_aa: CASSQDETRYEQYF
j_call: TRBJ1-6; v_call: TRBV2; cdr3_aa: CASSLTGPPLHF
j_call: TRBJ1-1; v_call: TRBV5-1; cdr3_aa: CASSPDRDGTEAFF
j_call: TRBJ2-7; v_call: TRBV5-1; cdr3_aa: CASSPPGQVYEQYF
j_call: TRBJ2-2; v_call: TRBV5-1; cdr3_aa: CASSLRWGVNTGELFF
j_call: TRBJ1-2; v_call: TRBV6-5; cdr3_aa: CASTGAMGRDGYTF
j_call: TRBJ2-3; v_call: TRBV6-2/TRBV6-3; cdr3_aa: CASSYSAARKTSTDTQYF
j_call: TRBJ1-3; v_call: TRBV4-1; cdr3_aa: CASSQEGAPPGNTIYF
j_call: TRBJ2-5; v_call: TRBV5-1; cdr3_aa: CASSRTGTGDETQYF
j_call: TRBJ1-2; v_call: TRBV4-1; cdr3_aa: CASRLRESYGYTF
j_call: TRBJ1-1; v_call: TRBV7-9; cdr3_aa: CASSSTGRSTEAFF
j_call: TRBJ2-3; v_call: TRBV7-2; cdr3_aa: CASSFGESADTQYF
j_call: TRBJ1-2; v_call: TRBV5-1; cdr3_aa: CASSEAGVDYGYTF
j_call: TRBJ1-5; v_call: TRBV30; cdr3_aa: CAWGDSNFNQPQHF
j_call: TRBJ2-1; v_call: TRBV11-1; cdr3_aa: CASSPRGNYNEQFF
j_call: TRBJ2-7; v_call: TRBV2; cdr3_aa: CASSRDIDEQYF
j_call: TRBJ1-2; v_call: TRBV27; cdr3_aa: CASSLDRTGGWYGYTF
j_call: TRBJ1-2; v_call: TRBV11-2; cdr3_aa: CASSPGQGHGYTF
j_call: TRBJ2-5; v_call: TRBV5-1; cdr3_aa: CASSFAPGLAGGGQETQYF
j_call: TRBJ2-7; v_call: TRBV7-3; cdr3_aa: CASSAGGLEEQYF
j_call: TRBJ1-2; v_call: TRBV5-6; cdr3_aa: CASRLGTNSYTF
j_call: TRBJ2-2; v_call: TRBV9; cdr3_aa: CARTDRASGELFF
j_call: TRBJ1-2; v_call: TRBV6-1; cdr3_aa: CASSEEVTLKSNYGYTF
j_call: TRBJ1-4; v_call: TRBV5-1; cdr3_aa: CASSLLGPATNEKLFF
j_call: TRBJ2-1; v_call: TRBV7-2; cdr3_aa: CASSARRDRGNEQFF
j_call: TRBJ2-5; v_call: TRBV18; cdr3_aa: CASSPLGLAGGQQETQYF
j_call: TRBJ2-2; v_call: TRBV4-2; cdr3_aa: CASSLESRWTTSNTGELFF
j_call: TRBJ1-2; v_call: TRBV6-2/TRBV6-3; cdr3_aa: CASSPRGGHGYTF